This entry lists 25 T cell receptor beta chains sequenced from one sample in a study of blood T cell repertoires in COVID-19 (dated by TCRdb to about 2020). Libraries were built with the immunoSEQ multiplex PCR assay. Entries here come from immuneACCESS through TCRdb and include only in-frame sequences with V and J called. Some clones fail to appear in such tables; in the studies checked, an unresolved V gene covers under half of the shortfall, and the cause of the remainder is unknown. This sample holds 95,000 to 100,000 clones; 85% were observed only once. Of the sample, 1.5% to 2% is held by the ten largest clones. Sequenced: peripheral blood. The receptors originated from a woman aged 70-85 years with active or convalescent COVID-19.

V and J are TRBV7-2 and TRBJ2-1, with 7 bases matching TRBD2. This CDR3 region has 16 residues. V trimming: 0 bases; J trimming: 4 bases; junction bases outside the gene matches: 6. Looked up from germline, CDR1 is SGHTA and CDR2 is FQGNSA. CDR3 sequence: CASSLAGGRRYNEQFF. Written as DNA, the CDR3 is TGTGCCAGCAGCTTAGCAGGCGGGAGAAGATACAATGAGCAGTTCTTC.

The gene calls are TRBV28 and TRBJ1-2; D is perhaps TRBD1 (5 bases). This CDR3 region has 11 residues. V was pared by 5 bases and J by 7 bases, with 8 bases between. Germline CDR1 reads MDHEN; CDR2 reads SYDVKM. The CDR3 DNA sequence: TGTGCCAGCAGTCGGGGGTCTGGCTACACCTTC. It encodes CASSRGSGYTF.

The V gene is TRBV12-3 or TRBV12-4, the J gene TRBJ1-1; unclear D gene. The CDR3 covers 13 residues. Trimming removed 3 bases from V and 5 bases from J, with 10 bases in between. CDR3 DNA: TGTGCCAGCAGTTTTTTAAGAGGTACTGAAGCTTTCTTT. The encoded protein is CASSFLRGTEAFF.

The V gene is TRBV12-3 or TRBV12-4, the J gene TRBJ1-5; perhaps TRBD1 as D (5 bases). There are 12 residues in the CDR3. The ends were cut back, 1 base at V and 10 bases at J, with 8 bases in the middle. The CDR3 sequence: CASSLGQGPQHF. CDR3 nucleotide sequence: TGTGCCAGCAGTTTAGGGCAGGGCCCCCAGCATTTT.

The gene calls are TRBV3-1 (or the pseudogene TRBV3-2) and TRBJ2-2, with D maybe TRBD2 (5 bases). CDR3 length: 14 amino acids. The germline V gene encodes CDR1 LGHDT and CDR2 YNNKEL (reference sequence). V dropped 1 base and J dropped 4 bases, with 7 bases sitting between them. The DNA of the CDR3 is TGTGCCAGCAGCCAAGGCGGGTCCACCGGGGAGCTGTTTTTT. Residues: CASSQGGSTGELFF.

V gene TRBV6-6 combines with J gene TRBJ1-5, with D possibly being TRBD1 (6 bases). V dropped 5 bases and J dropped 4 bases, with 18 bases sitting between them. This CDR3 is 16 amino acids long. Germline V gene lookup returns CDR1 MNHNY and CDR2 SVGAGI (reference sequence). Here the CDR3 reads CASSGVHGQLNQPQHF. The CDR3 DNA follows: TGTGCCAGCAGTGGGGTCCACGGACAGCTTAATCAGCCCCAGCATTTT.

This clone is a singleton in its sample. This chain uses TRBV7-9 with TRBJ2-7, with TRBD1 matching 7 bases. Looked up from germline, CDR1 is SEHNR and CDR2 is FQNEAQ (reference sequence). This CDR3 region has 15 residues. J lost 0 bases, V lost 5 bases, and 7 bases had no gene match. CDR3 amino acids: CASSAGTVISYEQYF. The DNA for the CDR3 is TGTGCCAGCAGCGCAGGGACAGTTATCTCCTACGAGCAGTACTTC.

The V call is TRBV7-9, the J call TRBJ2-2; D perhaps matches TRBD2 (6 bases). Trimming removed 6 bases at V and 4 bases at J, with 18 bases between. Germline V gives CDR1 SEHNR, CDR2 FQNEAQ (reference sequence). CDR3 length equals 16 residues. The CDR3 sequence: CASSIIGGSVTGELFF. The CDR3 bases are TGTGCCAGCAGTATAATCGGAGGGTCGGTCACCGGGGAGCTGTTTTTT.

V usage is TRBV6-6 and J usage is TRBJ2-7; TRBD1 aligns across 11 bases. Germline CDR1 MNHNY, CDR2 SVGAGI (reference sequence). The ends lost 3 bases at V and 7 bases at J; junction bases unmatched: 5. This CDR3 has 14 residues. CDR3 nucleotide sequence: TGTGCCAGCAGTTATGGGACAGGGGGGTCTGAGCAGTACTTC. This codes for CASSYGTGGSEQYF.

The chain links TRBV3-1 (or the pseudogene TRBV3-2) to TRBJ2-3; 8 bases agree with TRBD2. This CDR3 comprises 15 residues. V lost 2 bases and J lost 6; bases outside the gene matches: 7. Germline V CDR1 and CDR2: LGHDT, YNNKEL (reference sequence). CDR3: CASSQKPGGPDTQYF. Here the CDR3 DNA reads TGTGCCAGCAGCCAAAAGCCGGGGGGGCCCGATACGCAGTATTTT.

This chain joins TRBV18 and TRBJ1-3; D call uncertain. V was shortened by 0 bases and J by 2 bases, with 17 bases between the two germline ends. This CDR3 contains 18 residues. Germline CDR1 KGHSH, CDR2 LQKENI. DNA for the CDR3: TGTGCCAGCTCACCACCGAGTACCGGGGTCAGAACTGGAAACACCATATATTTT. Translation: CASSPPSTGVRTGNTIYF.

The table lists this clone with a count of one. This sequence joins TRBV5-5 and TRBJ1-3; D call uncertain. The germline V gene has CDR1 SGHKS and CDR2 YYEKEE (reference sequence). Trimming shortened V by 0 bases and J by 4 bases, and 14 bases separated the two germline ends. The CDR3 length is 16 residues. This chain's CDR3 is CASSLEAGMAGNTIYF. The CDR3 DNA reads as TGTGCCAGCAGCTTGGAAGCGGGAATGGCAGGAAACACCATATATTTT.

The genes are TRBV7-2 and TRBJ1-3, with TRBD1 matching over 8 bases. Germline V CDR1 and CDR2: SGHTA, FQGNSA. J was trimmed by 0 bases and V by 4 bases; bases with no gene match: 5. The CDR3 loop spans 16 amino acids. The CDR3 bases are TGTGCCAGCAGCTCCAGGACAGGGAACTCTGGAAACACCATATATTTT. It codes for CASSSRTGNSGNTIYF. The full variable domain, its missing parts supplied by reference TRBV7-2 and TRBJ1-3, is GAGVSQSPSNKVTEKGKDVELRCDPISGHTALYWYRQSLGQGLEFLIYFQGNSAPDKSGLPSDRFSAERTGGSVSTLTIQRTQQEDSAVYLCASSSRTGNSGNTIYFGEGSWLTVV.

This clone was recorded only once. CDR3 amino acids: CASSQYSIQETQYF. The CDR3 DNA sequence: TGTGCCAGCAGCCAGTACTCGATCCAAGAGACCCAGTACTTC. The chain combines TRBV3-1 (or the pseudogene TRBV3-2) with TRBJ2-5, with unresolved D. The CDR3 is made up of 14 amino acids. The germline CDR1 and CDR2 sequences are LGHDT and YNNKEL (reference sequence). The V end lost 3 bases, the J end lost 1 base, and 9 bases lay between the germline ends.

The genes are TRBV4-3 and TRBJ1-6, with 9 bases that match TRBD1. The CDR3 covers 18 residues. V lost 0 bases to trimming and J lost 5 bases; unmatched junction nucleotides: 8. The V gene's germline CDR1 is LGHNA and CDR2 YSLEER. CDR3 protein: CASSQESQGAGNNSPLHF. The CDR3 region has the DNA TGCGCCAGCAGCCAAGAATCACAGGGGGCCGGCAATAATTCACCCCTCCACTTT.

This clone was detected once. The gene calls are TRBV19 and TRBJ2-2, with 10 bases identical to TRBD1. CDR3 length equals 17 residues. V trimming: 5 bases; J trimming: 5 bases; junction bases outside the gene matches: 11. CDR1 is LNHDA and CDR2 is SQIVND in the germline V gene (reference sequence). In DNA form, the CDR3 reads TGTGCCAGTAGTCCCGCCGGGACAGGGGTAGATACCGGGGAGCTGTTTTTT. This sequence encodes CASSPAGTGVDTGELFF.

This clone was seen a few times. The V call is TRBV3-1 (or the pseudogene TRBV3-2), the J call TRBJ1-3; 11 bases are shared with TRBD1. Germline-derived CDR1 and CDR2 are LGHDT and YNNKEL (reference sequence). The CDR3 runs 17 residues. Unmatched junction bases numbered 5, after V lost 3 bases and J lost 1 base. The CDR3 DNA reads as TGTGCCAGCAGCCAGAGGACAGGGGGCTGGTCTGGAAACACCATATATTTT. Translating gives CASSQRTGGWSGNTIYF.

The J gene is TRBJ2-1, the V gene TRBV7-2; D unclear. This CDR3 is 16 amino acids long. V shed 1 base and J shed 0 bases, with 10 bases lying between them. CDR1 SGHTA and CDR2 FQGNSA come from the germline V gene. This CDR3 reads CASSLGSSASYNEQFF. DNA of the CDR3: TGTGCCAGCAGCTTAGGTTCGAGCGCCTCCTACAATGAGCAGTTCTTC.

The V and J genes are TRBV5-6 and TRBJ1-2, with 8 bases identical to TRBD1. The CDR3 is 14 amino acids. CDR1 and CDR2 from the germline V gene are SGHDT and YYEEEE. V trimming: 4 bases; J trimming: 5 bases; junction bases outside the gene matches: 7. In nucleotides, the CDR3 is TGTGCCAGCAGCACGACAGGGGTGGGGTATGGCTACACCTTC. Translation gives CASSTTGVGYGYTF.

The rearrangement uses TRBV7-8 and TRBJ2-1; D not resolved. The CDR3 spans 13 residues. CDR1 SGHVS and CDR2 FQNEAQ come from the germline V gene. V was pared by 2 bases and J by 7 bases, with 9 bases between. The chain's CDR3 is CASSLYSGNEQFF. Written as DNA, the CDR3 is TGTGCCAGCAGCTTATATTCCGGGAATGAGCAGTTCTTC. Full variable domain (rest looked up from reference TRBV7-8 and TRBJ2-1): GAGVSQSPRYKVAKRGQDVALRCDPISGHVSLFWYQQALGQGPEFLTYFQNEAQLDKSGLPSDRFFAERPEGSVSTLKIQRTQQEDSAVYLCASSLYSGNEQFFGPGTRLTVL.

This sequence joins TRBV4-3 and TRBJ2-2; 9 nucleotides align to TRBD2. CDR3 size: 13 residues. Germline CDR1 is LGHNA and CDR2 is YSLEER. The V gene end was trimmed by 4 bases and the J gene end by 6 bases; junction bases not matched to a gene: 0. CDR3 amino acids: CASSLAGAGELFF. In nucleotides, the CDR3 is TGCGCCAGCAGCCTAGCGGGGGCCGGGGAGCTGTTTTTT.

The CDR3 protein is CASSTRTGGVGTEAFF. The CDR3 DNA is TGTGCCAGCAGCACGCGGACAGGGGGCGTTGGCACTGAAGCTTTCTTT. The chain employs TRBV7-9 and TRBJ1-1, with 11 nucleotides matching TRBD1. From germline, CDR1 is SEHNR and CDR2 FQNEAQ (reference sequence). With V trimmed by 5 bases and J by 4 bases, 9 bases remained unmatched. The CDR3 is 16 residues long.

The rearrangement joins TRBV24-1 to TRBJ1-4; TRBD1 is a possible D gene (5 bases). The V gene's germline CDR1 is KGHDR and CDR2 SFDVKD. The CDR3 is made up of 16 amino acids. V gave up 3 bases and J gave up 0 bases, with 10 bases separating them. The CDR3 loop is CATSDGHLATNEKLFF. CDR3 nucleotides: TGTGCCACCAGTGATGGACACCTTGCAACTAATGAAAAACTGTTTTTT.

The J gene is TRBJ2-2, the V gene TRBV5-5; tentatively, D is TRBD2 (6 bases). CDR1 SGHKS and CDR2 YYEKEE come from the germline V gene (reference sequence). The V end lost 5 bases, the J end lost 0 bases, and 20 bases lay between the germline ends. This CDR3 has 18 amino acids. The chain's CDR3 is CASRAHGFAGTNTGELFF. The CDR3 DNA reads TGTGCCAGCAGGGCACATGGGTTTGCGGGGACGAACACCGGGGAGCTGTTTTTT. Full variable domain (remainder filled in from reference TRBV5-5 and TRBJ2-2): DAGVTQSPTHLIKTRGQQVTLRCSPISGHKSVSWYQQVLGQGPQFIFQYYEKEERGRGNFPDRFSARQFPNYSSELNVNALLLGDSALYLCASRAHGFAGTNTGELFFGEGSRLTVL.

The V gene is TRBV10-2, the J gene TRBJ2-1, with a possible D match to TRBD1 (5 bases). The CDR3 spans 11 residues. The V end lost 7 bases, the J end lost 7 bases, and 8 bases lay between the germline ends. Germline CDR1 WSHSY, CDR2 SAAADI. In nucleotides, the CDR3 is TGCGCCAGCATAAAGGGGAATGAGCAGTTCTTC. This gives the protein CASIKGNEQFF.